Listed here are 3 T cell receptor beta chains from one sample, sequenced in a study of cytomegalovirus exposure and HLA in healthy donors. In the PCR, 60 Vbeta and 13 Jbeta primers were used. Generated by immunoSEQ multiplex PCR, the TCRdb table keeps only in-frame clones and is missing some. Among around 170,000 clones listed, approximately 80% were seen once. Sequenced material: PBMCs. The receptors here all came from a woman aged 45 to 65 in good health and CMV-seronegative.

This CDR3 is CASIPGGGLIHTQYF. CDR3 nucleotides: TGTGCCAGCATCCCAGGGGGCGGTTTGATACATACGCAGTATTTT. This chain uses TRBV28 with TRBJ2-3; TRBD1 aligns across 8 bases. CDR3 length: 15 amino acids. Germline CDR1 and CDR2: MDHEN and SYDVKM. The V and J ends lost 7 bases and 7 bases, in that order; junction bases with no gene match: 13.

This sequence joins TRBV28 and TRBJ1-5; D is undetermined. Germline CDR1 and CDR2: MDHEN and SYDVKM. This CDR3 has 15 amino acids. The ends were cut back, 6 bases at V and 1 base at J, with 13 bases in the middle. Written as DNA, the CDR3 is TGTGCCAGCAGCTTCCCATCCGAGAGCAATCAGCCCCAGCATTTT. Translated: CASSFPSESNQPQHF.

The rearrangement links TRBV18 to TRBJ1-1; D possibly corresponds to TRBD1 (5 bases). V was pared by 3 bases and J by 3 bases, with 26 bases between. The CDR3 consists of 19 residues. Per the germline V gene, CDR1 is KGHSH and CDR2 is LQKENI. Here the CDR3 DNA reads TGTGCCAGCTCACCCCTTGTTCTATCTGGGGCCGCTTCGGACACTGAAGCTTTCTTT. Its protein is CASSPLVLSGAASDTEAFF.